This T cell receptor beta chain was sequenced during a study of cytomegalovirus exposure and HLA in healthy donors. General study findings and limits: When presence/absence was analysed, sequencing depth was taken to be roughly uniform across donors. In a later analysis, TCR beta V- and J-gene trimming was associated with a missense DCLRE1C variant. Overall, about 160 TCR beta chains were annotated as cytomegalovirus-associated. Per a later analysis, 15,000 to 20,000 TCR beta sequences showed association with HLA alleles at 0.05 false discovery rate.

Use of 60 Vbeta and 13 Jbeta primers characterized the PCR. Assay: immunoSEQ multiplex PCR; the TCRdb copy retains only in-frame clones and omits some. The profile shows almost 200,000 clones, more than 75% of them singletons. Looked up from germline, CDR1 is MGHDK and CDR2 is SYGVNS. This CDR3 is 16 amino acids long. V lost 6 bases to trimming and J lost 4 bases, with 18 bases between them. A word on this clone: Antigen specificity is unknown.

Material: PBMCs. V usage is TRBV25-1 and J usage is TRBJ2-2; D might be TRBD2 (5 bases). The TCR originated in a male donor in good health and CMV-seropositive. The CDR3, as DNA: TGTGCCAGCAGCGGGGTCCTGGGAGCCAGCACCGGGGAGCTGTTTTTT. It specifies CASSGVLGASTGELFF.